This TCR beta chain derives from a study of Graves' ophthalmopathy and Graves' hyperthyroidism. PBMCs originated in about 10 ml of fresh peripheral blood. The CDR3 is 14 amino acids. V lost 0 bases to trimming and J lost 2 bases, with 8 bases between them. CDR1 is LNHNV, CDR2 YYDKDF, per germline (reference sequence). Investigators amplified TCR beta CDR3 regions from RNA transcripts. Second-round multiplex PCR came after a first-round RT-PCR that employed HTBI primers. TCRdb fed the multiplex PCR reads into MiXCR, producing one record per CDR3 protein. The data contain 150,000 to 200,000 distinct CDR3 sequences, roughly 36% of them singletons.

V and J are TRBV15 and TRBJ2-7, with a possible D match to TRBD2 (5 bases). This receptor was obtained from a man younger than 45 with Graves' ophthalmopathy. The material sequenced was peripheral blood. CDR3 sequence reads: CATSRDHGAYEQYF. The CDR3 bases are TGTGCCACCAGCAGAGATCACGGGGCCTACGAGCAGTACTTC.